This T cell receptor (beta chain) was documented in a study of PD-L1 blockade in urothelial cancer. Looking at the study overall: Men with urothelial cancer arising in the bladder made up most of the roughly 29 patients.

Synthetic TCR analog templates were spiked into each PCR. Profiling relied on immunoSEQ multiplex PCR, and the TCRdb table lists in-frame clones only, not all of them. This table holds about 79,000 clones, approximately 86% found once. Study-level findings and limits: Stronger expansion of tumor-associated clones in blood at 3 weeks distinguished durable-benefit patients.

About this clone: Its target is not known.

Time point specified: pretreatment peripheral blood. Patients presented with locally advanced or metastatic urothelial carcinoma. Germline V gives CDR1 LNHDA, CDR2 SQIVND (reference sequence). CDR3 length: 14 amino acids. With 3 bases removed from V and 6 bases from J, the gap between germline ends came to 15 bases. This clonotype originated in a man aged 60 to 69 with urothelial cancer. The chain links TRBV19 to TRBJ2-7; maybe TRBD1 (6 bases). Source: PBMCs, taken around atezolizumab (anti-PD-L1) treatment. The CDR3: CASSMGAGSAEQYF. The CDR3 coding sequence is TGTGCCAGTAGTATGGGGGCGGGCTCAGCCGAGCAGTACTTC.